Reported below is one TCR beta chain. The antigen is not known. The data originate from a study of T cells after yellow fever vaccination. A universal primer site and UMIs were added as TCR cDNA was made by 5'RACE template switching. From the 5' RACE reads, TCRdb called clonotypes with MiXCR, one entry per CDR3 protein. The data show some 560,000 distinct CDR3 sequences, roughly 21% seen once. The CDR3 runs 16 residues. J gave up 1 base and V 0 bases, and 3 bases lay outside the gene matches. Findings and caveats of the study: At around 96% for CD4 and 88% for CD8, most primary-vaccination clones showed up again after the booster.

The source is a man in his thirties or forties who received the YFV17D yellow fever vaccine. This chain uses TRBV12-3 or TRBV12-4 with TRBJ1-1; 9 nucleotides line up with TRBD1. The input for sequencing was PBMCs, taken 15 days after the yellow fever booster vaccination. CDR3: CASSLAGQGANTEAFF. The CDR3 bases are TGTGCCAGCAGTTTAGCGGGACAGGGAGCGAACACTGAAGCTTTCTTT.